Sequencing of this TCR beta chain was carried out in a study of blood T cell repertoires in COVID-19. Study-level background: Samples taken during acute and convalescent COVID-19 were collected in the United States, Italy and Spain. PBMCs, B-cell-depleted T cells, or T cells provided the cDNA or gDNA that made up the material.

Germline CDR1 reads MDHEN; CDR2 reads SYDVKM. The ends were cut back, 7 bases at V and 4 bases at J, with 17 bases in the middle. The CDR3 is made up of 15 amino acids. Authors' analysis steps: Estimated nucleated cell counts came from reference gene primer amplification. TCRdb's table, derived via immunoSEQ multiplex PCR, lists solely in-frame clones and lacks some. The V and J calls and clone size are taken from that table; D and trimming were inferred from the DNA. The sample records approximately 150,000 clones, roughly four fifths being singletons. This clone came up many times. V and J are TRBV28 and TRBJ1-5; the D is unclear. The specimen was peripheral blood. This TCR came from a man aged 55-75 years with active or convalescent COVID-19. The DNA for the CDR3 is TGTGCCAGCAAACCCCCAGGACTGAATAATCAGCCCCAGCATTTT. This translates into CASKPPGLNNQPQHF.